The T cell receptor (beta chain) under discussion was sequenced for a study of tumor-infiltrating lymphocytes in primary liver carcinoma. Regarding the study as a whole: Tumors significantly exceeded blood in top-250-clone fraction (p = 0.039).

There are 11 residues in the CDR3. Bulk tissue was left unsorted, and RNA and DNA were co-extracted from about 20-30 mg of it. The researchers produced TCR beta cDNA from around 0.5 ug total RNA with a constant-region primer. Modified slightly, ARM-PCR produced TCR beta libraries over three nested multiplex PCR rounds. A C-beta reverse primer and TRBV1-TRBV30 forward primers served in each of the first two PCR rounds, at around 10 cycles apiece. One entry per CDR3 protein results from TCRdb running MiXCR on the multiplex PCR reads. The sample lists 75,000 to 80,000 distinct CDR3 sequences, roughly 72% occurring once. Of note for this clonotype: The antigen is unknown. At one end the junction does not follow the germline gene, possibly because of a read error.

The TCR was taken from a man in his forties with primary liver carcinoma and hepatitis B virus infection. This chain links TRBV12-3 or TRBV12-4 with TRBJ2-7, with D unclear. What was sequenced was tumor-adjacent normal liver tissue. The CDR3 sequence: CVSSLCAEQYF. CDR3 nucleotide sequence: TGTGTCAGCTCCCTCTGTGCAGAGCAGTACTTC.